Below, 32 T cell receptor beta chains from the same sample are listed, as sequenced in a study of vaccination effects on CD4 cells after COVID-19. Using immunoSEQ multiplex PCR, the repertoire was profiled, and TCRdb retains in-frame clones only, with some absent. Counted here are 40,000 to 50,000 clones, approximately 80% occurring once; the ten biggest clones make up 2.9%. Before sequencing, viral peptide pools were used by the ViraFEST assay to expand antigen-specific CD4+ T cells. Following culture for more than 9 days, CD4+ T cells were isolated. The healthy vaccine recipients, who had no prior SARS-CoV-2 infection, showed negative nucleocapsid antibodies. These receptors have no known antigen. The sample was CD4+ T cells from PBMCs cultured with HCoV-NL63 spike peptides, taken before COVID-19 vaccination. The receptors here all came from a human donor who received a COVID-19 vaccine.

The rearrangement uses TRBV24-1 and TRBJ2-5; the D is unclear. CDR1 is KGHDR and CDR2 is SFDVKD in the germline V gene. Trimming pared 3 bases from V and 5 bases from J, leaving 12 bases between. CDR3 length equals 14 residues. This CDR3 is CATSDARKVETQYF. In DNA form, the CDR3 reads TGTGCCACCAGTGATGCCAGGAAGGTGGAGACCCAGTACTTC.

The chain recombines TRBV7-9 with TRBJ1-2; D is uncertain. Deletions cut 1 base from V and 2 bases from J, with 14 bases between. Germline V gene sequence: CDR1 SEHNR, CDR2 FQNEAQ (reference sequence). The CDR3 loop spans 16 amino acids. DNA for the CDR3: TGTGCCAGCAGCTTAGTTCGGCAGGCCTTGAACTATGGCTACACCTTC. This translates into CASSLVRQALNYGYTF.

The chain joins TRBV5-1 to TRBJ1-3; 9 nucleotides match TRBD1. Germline CDR1 reads SGHRS; CDR2 reads YFSETQ. J gave up 4 bases and V 4 bases, and 3 bases lay outside the gene matches. CDR3 length: 14 amino acids. CDR3 in DNA: TGCGCCAGCAGCCCACAGGGGGCGGGAAACACCATATATTTT. Amino acid sequence: CASSPQGAGNTIYF.

This clone has more than one count but fewer than ten. V and J are TRBV5-4 and TRBJ2-6; 7 bases align to TRBD1. The germline V gene has CDR1 SGHNT and CDR2 YYREEE (reference sequence). This CDR3 is 18 amino acids long. After removal of 3 bases from V and 0 bases from J, the junction contained 9 bases not matched to a gene. CDR3 sequence: CASSSTGASNSGANVLTF. The CDR3 nucleotides read TGTGCCAGCAGCTCCACAGGGGCGTCAAACTCTGGGGCCAACGTCCTGACTTTC.

The chain links TRBV6-2 or TRBV6-3 to TRBJ2-7; the match to TRBD1 covers 12 bases. Germline trimming cut 4 bases from V and 6 bases from J; bases unmatched to any gene: 4. The length of the CDR3 is 14 residues. Germline V gives CDR1 MNHEY, CDR2 SVGEGT. The CDR3 is CASSLGQGAGEQYV. In nucleotides, the CDR3 is TGTGCCAGCAGTTTGGGACAGGGGGCGGGCGAGCAGTACGTC.

The chain couples TRBV19 to TRBJ1-2; no definite D call. With 1 base removed from V and 4 bases from J, the gap between germline ends came to 13 bases. Germline V CDR1 and CDR2: LNHDA, SQIVND (reference sequence). This CDR3 spans 15 amino acids. Here the CDR3 DNA reads TGTGCCAGTAGTATAGTGGCGGCGGCGGGCTATGGCTACACCTTC. This encodes CASSIVAAAGYGYTF.

The chain is built from TRBV5-1 and TRBJ2-1, with a possible D match to TRBD2 (6 bases). Between the trimmed V and J ends, which lost 4 bases and 6 bases, there was a span of 17 bases. Germline values: CDR1 SGHRS, CDR2 YFSETQ. The CDR3 runs to 15 residues. This chain's CDR3 is CASSQPGTALNEQFF. As DNA, the CDR3 is TGCGCCAGCAGCCAACCCGGGACTGCGCTCAATGAGCAGTTCTTC.

In its sample, this clone was seen a few times. The chain uses TRBV5-1 and TRBJ2-2; 10 bases align to TRBD1. The CDR3 is made up of 18 amino acids. Per the germline V gene, CDR1 is SGHRS and CDR2 is YFSETQ. J was trimmed by 5 bases and V by 1 base; bases with no gene match: 11. The CDR3 spells CASSLNVGTGVETGELFF. The CDR3 bases are TGCGCCAGCAGCTTGAATGTTGGGACAGGGGTTGAGACCGGGGAGCTGTTTTTT. The whole variable domain, remainder taken from reference TRBV5-1 and TRBJ2-2, is KAGVTQTPRYLIKTRGQQVTLSCSPISGHRSVSWYQQTPGQGLQFLFEYFSETQRNKGNFPGRFSGRQFSNSRSEMNVSTLELGDSALYLCASSLNVGTGVETGELFFGEGSRLTVL.

The chain recombines TRBV6-5 with TRBJ1-4, with D hard to call. Between the trimmed V and J ends, which lost 6 bases and 3 bases, there was a span of 11 bases. This CDR3 is built from 14 residues. The germline V gene encodes CDR1 MNHEY and CDR2 SVGAGI. The CDR3 DNA reads TGTGCCAGCAGAAACGGCGCCGCTAATGAAAAACTGTTTTTT. As protein: CASRNGAANEKLFF.

The J gene is TRBJ2-7, the V gene TRBV18; 11 nucleotides align to TRBD1. Trimming at V came to 3 bases and at J to 2 bases, leaving 6 bases not matched to a gene. CDR3 length: 16 amino acids. In germline, CDR1 is KGHSH, CDR2 LQKENI. The CDR3 nucleotides are TGTGCCAGCTCACCTCTTCCGGGACAGGGGGCCTACGAGCAGTACGTC. Translated: CASSPLPGQGAYEQYV.

This clone is a singleton in its sample. This chain connects TRBV5-1 to TRBJ2-7, with D possibly being TRBD2 (5 bases). Between the trimmed V and J ends, which lost 4 bases and 0 bases, there was a span of 8 bases. The CDR3 sequence is 13 residues long. In germline, CDR1 is SGHRS, CDR2 YFSETQ. The CDR3 nucleotides read TGCGCCAGCAGCCCGGCGGGCTCCTACGAGCAGTACGTC. Amino acid sequence: CASSPAGSYEQYV.

The chain is built from TRBV7-8 and TRBJ2-5, with D possibly TRBD2 on 7 matching bases. Looked up from germline, CDR1 is SGHVS and CDR2 is FQNEAQ. CDR3 length: 15 residues. Trimming cost V 7 bases and J 4 bases, with 19 bases left between them. The CDR3 region is CASNLRGAAGETQYF. The CDR3 nucleotides read TGTGCCAGCAACCTACGGGGGGCGGCTGGAGAGACCCAGTACTTC.

V gene TRBV19 combines with J gene TRBJ2-7; D gene uncertain. Germline CDR1 and CDR2: LNHDA and SQIVND (reference sequence). V was cut by 4 bases and J by 3 bases, with 10 bases left in between. This CDR3 is 13 amino acids long. CDR3 sequence: CASSNGRNYEQYV. The CDR3 DNA follows: TGTGCCAGTAGTAACGGACGGAACTACGAGCAGTACGTC.

This clone was observed a few times. The chain links TRBV24-1 to TRBJ2-2, with TRBD1 matching 9 bases. Trimming took 4 bases from V and 0 from J; bases not matched to a gene: 5. The CDR3 sequence is 17 residues long. Germline CDR1 KGHDR, CDR2 SFDVKD. The CDR3 bases are TGTGCCACCAGTGACACGGGACAGGGCTCGAACACCGGGGAGCTGTTTTTT. It specifies CATSDTGQGSNTGELFF.

V and J are TRBV7-8 and TRBJ2-7, with D possibly being TRBD1 or TRBD2 (5 bases each). The germline CDR1 and CDR2 sequences are SGHVS and FQNEAQ. This CDR3 has 13 amino acids. With 1 base removed from V and 6 bases from J, the gap between germline ends came to 10 bases. The CDR3: CASSLDPGTEQYV. In DNA, the CDR3 is TGTGCCAGCAGCTTAGATCCAGGGACCGAGCAGTACGTC.

The chain couples TRBV7-3 to TRBJ1-1; D is uncertain. The germline V and J ends were trimmed by 6 bases and 4 bases, with 12 bases remaining between them. The germline V gene encodes CDR1 SGHTA and CDR2 FQGTGA. This CDR3 is built from 13 residues. CDR3: CASRSGSTTEAFF. In DNA form, the CDR3 reads TGTGCCAGCAGGTCCGGGTCCACCACTGAAGCTTTCTTT.

V gene TRBV9 combines with J gene TRBJ2-1; D possibly matches TRBD1 or TRBD2 (6 bases each). V gave up 7 bases and J gave up 3 bases, with 20 bases separating them. Per the germline V gene, CDR1 is SGDLS and CDR2 is YYNGEE. The CDR3 length is 16 residues. The CDR3 here is CASGGEGGSGYNEQFF. The DNA for the CDR3 is TGTGCCAGCGGGGGAGAAGGGGGGTCTGGCTACAATGAGCAGTTCTTC.

The genes are TRBV18 and TRBJ2-6; no clear D gene. V lost 2 bases, J lost 0 bases, and 11 bases lay in between. The CDR3 loop spans 17 amino acids. Germline V lookup: CDR1 KGHSH, CDR2 LQKENI. The DNA of the CDR3 is TGTGCCAGCTCACCAATACTCTCAGCCTCTGGGGCCAACGTCCTGACTTTC. It codes for CASSPILSASGANVLTF.

The rearrangement joins TRBV9 to TRBJ2-7, with D perhaps TRBD1 or TRBD2 (5 bases each). The V end was cut by 6 bases, the J end by 7 bases, with 26 bases between. CDR1 is SGDLS and CDR2 is YYNGEE in the germline V gene. CDR3 length: 16 amino acids. CDR3 residues: CASTNNSGPPSGEQYV. The CDR3 DNA reads as TGTGCCAGCACCAACAATTCGGGACCCCCATCGGGAGAGCAGTACGTC.

The chain joins TRBV5-1 to TRBJ2-3, with D unclear. V was pared by 4 bases and J by 2 bases, with 11 bases between. This CDR3 has 14 residues. CDR1 is SGHRS, CDR2 YFSETQ, per germline. CDR3 bases: TGCGCCAGCAGCCTGGGCCAGAACACAGATACGCAGTATTTT. The encoded protein is CASSLGQNTDTQYF. The variable domain in full, with the rest retrieved from reference TRBV5-1 and TRBJ2-3, is KAGVTQTPRYLIKTRGQQVTLSCSPISGHRSVSWYQQTPGQGLQFLFEYFSETQRNKGNFPGRFSGRQFSNSRSEMNVSTLELGDSALYLCASSLGQNTDTQYFGPGTRLTVL.

The CDR3 DNA sequence: TGCGCCAGCAGCTCTCAGGGGCCCTCCTCTGGAAACACCATATATTTT. It translates to CASSSQGPSSGNTIYF. This sequence joins TRBV5-1 and TRBJ1-3, with D maybe TRBD1 (6 bases). Germline loops: CDR1 SGHRS, CDR2 YFSETQ. V was cut by 3 bases and J by 0 bases, with 13 bases left in between. This CDR3 is 16 amino acids long.

The V call is TRBV14, the J call TRBJ1-1; D possibly corresponds to TRBD1 (5 bases). Trimming removed 0 bases at V and 7 bases at J, with 15 bases between. The germline gives CDR1 SGHDN, CDR2 FVKESK. The CDR3 is 15 amino acids. The CDR3 loop is CASSQDKGWGVEAFF. The CDR3 DNA reads as TGTGCCAGCAGCCAAGATAAGGGGTGGGGGGTTGAAGCTTTCTTT.

The chain uses TRBV2 and TRBJ2-5; tentative D call: TRBD2 (6 bases). The ends were cut back, 3 bases at V and 3 bases at J, with 14 bases in the middle. Per germline, CDR1 SNHLY and CDR2 FYNNEI. The CDR3 contains 15 residues. The CDR3 loop is CASSDEGAGKETQYF. CDR3 sequence (DNA): TGTGCCAGCAGTGATGAAGGGGCGGGAAAAGAGACCCAGTACTTC.

This chain connects TRBV5-5 to TRBJ1-6, with 7 nucleotides matching TRBD1. Germline V lookup: CDR1 SGHKS, CDR2 YYEKEE (reference sequence). The ends lost 3 bases at V and 7 bases at J; junction bases unmatched: 7. CDR3 length: 15 amino acids. The CDR3 protein is CASSSTTGRNSPLHF. In nucleotides, the CDR3 is TGTGCCAGCAGCTCGACGACAGGGAGAAATTCACCCCTCCACTTT.

This chain connects TRBV2 to TRBJ2-5; 9 bases are a match to TRBD1. Germline CDR1 and CDR2: SNHLY and FYNNEI. Losses at the gene ends were 6 bases for V and 3 bases for J; bases not matched to a gene: 2. The length of the CDR3 is 13 residues. Here the CDR3 reads CASSRDREETQYF. The DNA for the CDR3 is TGTGCCAGCAGCCGGGACAGGGAAGAGACCCAGTACTTC.

The chain's CDR3 is CASSEQGFTEAFF. CDR3 bases: TGTGCCAGCAGTGAACAGGGGTTCACTGAAGCTTTCTTT. The chain recombines TRBV2 with TRBJ1-1, with D possibly being TRBD1 (6 bases). The CDR3 loop spans 13 amino acids. CDR1 and CDR2 from the germline V gene are SNHLY and FYNNEI. V lost 2 bases to trimming and J lost 4 bases, with 8 bases between them.

This clone was seen a few times. J is TRBJ1-1 and V is TRBV2; TRBD1 agrees at 7 bases. The CDR3 length is 13 residues. J gave up 7 bases and V 6 bases, and 8 bases lay outside the gene matches. Germline lookup yields CDR1 SNHLY and CDR2 FYNNEI. This CDR3 is CASSGDSPSEAFF. The CDR3 DNA is TGTGCCAGCAGCGGGGACAGCCCTAGTGAAGCTTTCTTT.

This clone was found a few times. V is TRBV5-1 and J is TRBJ1-6; weak D call: TRBD1 (6 bases). V lost 0 bases and J 5 bases, leaving 9 bases between the germline ends. In germline, CDR1 is SGHRS, CDR2 YFSETQ. The CDR3 has 15 amino acids. CDR3 in amino acids: CASSLVAGDNSPLHF. The DNA of the CDR3 is TGCGCCAGCAGCTTGGTGGCAGGGGATAATTCACCCCTCCACTTT.

J is TRBJ1-5 and V is TRBV6-5; D is ambiguous. With 5 bases removed from V and 2 bases from J, the gap between germline ends came to 10 bases. The length of the CDR3 is 14 residues. CDR1 is MNHEY, CDR2 SVGAGI, per germline. The CDR3 loop reads CASSRELGNQPQHF. The CDR3 DNA reads TGTGCCAGCAGTAGGGAGTTGGGCAATCAGCCCCAGCATTTT.

This chain connects TRBV9 to TRBJ1-4; 9 nucleotides match TRBD1. The CDR3 covers 15 residues. Trimming removed 3 bases from V and 5 bases from J; junction bases left unmatched: 5. The germline V gene encodes CDR1 SGDLS and CDR2 YYNGEE. In DNA, the CDR3 is TGTGCCAGCAGCGCTGACAGGGGGTCGAATGAAAAACTGTTTTTT. Protein product: CASSADRGSNEKLFF.

V gene TRBV5-1 combines with J gene TRBJ2-6; no clear D. This CDR3 contains 15 residues. CDR1 is SGHRS, CDR2 YFSETQ, per germline. V was trimmed by 4 bases and J by 0 bases, leaving 8 bases between them. The CDR3 DNA reads as TGCGCCAGCAGCCGTACCCTCTCTGGGGCCAACGTCCTGACTTTC. Its translation is CASSRTLSGANVLTF.

The V gene is TRBV10-2, the J gene TRBJ1-3, with a weak D call TRBD1 (5 bases). Looked up from germline, CDR1 is WSHSY and CDR2 is SAAADI. The CDR3 has 17 residues. Trimming shortened V by 0 bases and J by 2 bases, and 14 bases separated the two germline ends. The CDR3 DNA is TGCGCCAGCAGTGAGTCACGTTCGACAGTGACTGGAAACACCATATATTTT. Its translation is CASSESRSTVTGNTIYF.